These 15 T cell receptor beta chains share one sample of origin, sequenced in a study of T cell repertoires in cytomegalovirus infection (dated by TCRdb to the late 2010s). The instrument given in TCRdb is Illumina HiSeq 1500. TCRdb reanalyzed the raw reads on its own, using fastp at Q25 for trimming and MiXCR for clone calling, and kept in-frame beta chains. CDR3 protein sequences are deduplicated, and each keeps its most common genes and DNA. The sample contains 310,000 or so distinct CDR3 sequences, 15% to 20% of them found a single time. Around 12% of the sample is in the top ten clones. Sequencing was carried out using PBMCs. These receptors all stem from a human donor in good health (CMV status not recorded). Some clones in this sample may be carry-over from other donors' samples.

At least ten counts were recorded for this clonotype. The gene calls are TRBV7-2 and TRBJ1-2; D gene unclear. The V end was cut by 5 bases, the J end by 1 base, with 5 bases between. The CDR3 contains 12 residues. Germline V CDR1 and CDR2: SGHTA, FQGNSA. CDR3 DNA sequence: TGTGCCAGCAGCGACATTAACTATGGCTACACCTTC. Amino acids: CASSDINYGYTF.

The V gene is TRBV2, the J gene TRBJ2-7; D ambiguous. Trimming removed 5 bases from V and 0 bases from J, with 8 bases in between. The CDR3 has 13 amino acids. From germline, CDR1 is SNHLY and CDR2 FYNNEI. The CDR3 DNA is TGTGCCAGCAGTAGCCTCATCTCCTACGAGCAGTACTTC. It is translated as CASSSLISYEQYF. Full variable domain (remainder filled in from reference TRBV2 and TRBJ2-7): EPEVTQTPSHQVTQMGQEVILRCVPISNHLYFYWYRQILGQKVEFLVSFYNNEISEKSEIFDDQFSVERPDGSNFTLKIRSTKLEDSAMYFCASSSLISYEQYFGPGTRLTVT.

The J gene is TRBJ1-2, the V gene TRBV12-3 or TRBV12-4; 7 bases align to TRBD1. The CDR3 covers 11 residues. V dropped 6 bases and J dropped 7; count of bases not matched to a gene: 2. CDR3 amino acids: CASSRTGGYTF. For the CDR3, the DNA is TGTGCCAGCAGCCGGACAGGTGGCTACACCTTC.

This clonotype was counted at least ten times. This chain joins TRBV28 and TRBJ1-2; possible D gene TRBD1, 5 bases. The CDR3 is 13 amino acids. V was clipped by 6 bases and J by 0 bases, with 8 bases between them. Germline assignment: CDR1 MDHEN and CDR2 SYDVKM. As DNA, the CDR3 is TGTGCCAGCAGCTACAGGACTAACTATGGCTACACCTTC. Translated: CASSYRTNYGYTF.

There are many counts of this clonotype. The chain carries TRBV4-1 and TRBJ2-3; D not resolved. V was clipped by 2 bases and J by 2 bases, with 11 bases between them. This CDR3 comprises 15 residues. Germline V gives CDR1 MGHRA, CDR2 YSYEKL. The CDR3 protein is CASSQRDFHTDTQYF. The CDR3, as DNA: TGCGCCAGCAGCCAAAGAGACTTTCACACAGATACGCAGTATTTT.

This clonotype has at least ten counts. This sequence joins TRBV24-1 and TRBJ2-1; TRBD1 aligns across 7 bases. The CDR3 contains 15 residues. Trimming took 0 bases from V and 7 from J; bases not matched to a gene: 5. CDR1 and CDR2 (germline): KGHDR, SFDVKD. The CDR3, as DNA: TGTGCCACCAGTGATTTGCCAGGGGGAGAAAATGAGCAGTTCTTC. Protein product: CATSDLPGGENEQFF.

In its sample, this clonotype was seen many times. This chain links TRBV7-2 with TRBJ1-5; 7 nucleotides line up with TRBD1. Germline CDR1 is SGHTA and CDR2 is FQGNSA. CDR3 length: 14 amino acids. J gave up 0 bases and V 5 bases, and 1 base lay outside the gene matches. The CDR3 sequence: CASSRDSSNQPQHF. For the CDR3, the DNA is TGTGCCAGCAGCCGGGACAGTAGCAATCAGCCCCAGCATTTT.

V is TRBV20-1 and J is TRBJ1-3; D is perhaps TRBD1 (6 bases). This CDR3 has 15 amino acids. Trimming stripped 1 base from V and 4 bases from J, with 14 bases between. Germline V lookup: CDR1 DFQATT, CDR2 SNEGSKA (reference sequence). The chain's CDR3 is CSARVRGVAGNTIYF. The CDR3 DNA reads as TGCAGTGCTAGAGTCAGGGGAGTTGCGGGAAACACCATATATTTT.

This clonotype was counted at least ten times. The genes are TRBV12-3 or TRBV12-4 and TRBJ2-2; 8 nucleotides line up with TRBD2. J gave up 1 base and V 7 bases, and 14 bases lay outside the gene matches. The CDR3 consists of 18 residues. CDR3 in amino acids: CASTSLLGGAENTGELFF. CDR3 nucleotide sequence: TGTGCCAGCACCTCCCTTCTCGGGGGGGCTGAGAACACCGGGGAGCTGTTTTTT.

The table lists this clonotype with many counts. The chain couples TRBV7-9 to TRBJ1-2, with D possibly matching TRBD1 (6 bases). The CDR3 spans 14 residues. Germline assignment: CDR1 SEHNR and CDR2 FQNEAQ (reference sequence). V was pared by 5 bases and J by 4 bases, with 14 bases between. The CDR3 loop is CASSLTQGPYGYTF. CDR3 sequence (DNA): TGTGCCAGCAGCCTCACCCAGGGGCCCTATGGCTACACCTTC.

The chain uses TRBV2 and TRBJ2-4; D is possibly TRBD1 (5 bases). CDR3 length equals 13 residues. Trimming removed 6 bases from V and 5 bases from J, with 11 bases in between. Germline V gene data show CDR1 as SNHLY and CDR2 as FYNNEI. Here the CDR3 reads CASSLEQENIQYF. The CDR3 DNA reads TGTGCCAGCAGCCTAGAACAGGAAAACATTCAGTACTTC.

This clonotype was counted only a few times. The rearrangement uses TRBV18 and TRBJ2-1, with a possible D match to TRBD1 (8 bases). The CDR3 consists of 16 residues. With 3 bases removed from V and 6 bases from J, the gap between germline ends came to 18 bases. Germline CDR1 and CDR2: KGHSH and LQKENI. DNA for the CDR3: TGTGCCAGCTCACCTTTTGACAGGGGAGGGTCCAATGAGCAGTTCTTC. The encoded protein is CASSPFDRGGSNEQFF. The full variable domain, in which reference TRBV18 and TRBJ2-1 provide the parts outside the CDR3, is NAGVMQNPRHLVRRRGQEARLRCSPMKGHSHVYWYRQLPEEGLKFMVYLQKENIIDESGMPKERFSAEFPKEGPSILRIQQVVRGDSAAYFCASSPFDRGGSNEQFFGPGTRLTVL.

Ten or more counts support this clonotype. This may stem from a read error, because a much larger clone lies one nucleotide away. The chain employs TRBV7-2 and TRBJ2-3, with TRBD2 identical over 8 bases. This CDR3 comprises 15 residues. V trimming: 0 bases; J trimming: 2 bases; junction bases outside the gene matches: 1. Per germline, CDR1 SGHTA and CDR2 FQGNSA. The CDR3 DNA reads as TGTGCCAGCAGCTTAGCTAGCGGGACCACAGATACGCAGTATTTT. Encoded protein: CASSLASGTTDTQYF.

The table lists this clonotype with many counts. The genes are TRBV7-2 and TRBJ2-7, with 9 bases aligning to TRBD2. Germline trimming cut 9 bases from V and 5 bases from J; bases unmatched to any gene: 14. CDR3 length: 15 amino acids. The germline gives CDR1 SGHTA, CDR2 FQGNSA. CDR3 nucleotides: TGTGCCAGTGCGACCGGGGCTAGCGGGGTGCACGAGCAGTACTTC. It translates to CASATGASGVHEQYF.

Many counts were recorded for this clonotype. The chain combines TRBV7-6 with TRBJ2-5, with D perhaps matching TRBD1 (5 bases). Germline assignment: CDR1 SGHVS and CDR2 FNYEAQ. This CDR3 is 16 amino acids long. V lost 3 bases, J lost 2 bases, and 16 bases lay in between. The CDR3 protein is CASSFNRQGLQETQYF. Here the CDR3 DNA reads TGTGCCAGCAGCTTTAATCGGCAGGGTTTGCAAGAGACCCAGTACTTC. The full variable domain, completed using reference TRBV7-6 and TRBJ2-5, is GAGVSQSPRYKVTKRGQDVALRCDPISGHVSLYWYRQALGQGPEFLTYFNYEAQQDKSGLPNDRFSAERPEGSISTLTIQRTEQRDSAMYRCASSFNRQGLQETQYFGPGTRLLVL.